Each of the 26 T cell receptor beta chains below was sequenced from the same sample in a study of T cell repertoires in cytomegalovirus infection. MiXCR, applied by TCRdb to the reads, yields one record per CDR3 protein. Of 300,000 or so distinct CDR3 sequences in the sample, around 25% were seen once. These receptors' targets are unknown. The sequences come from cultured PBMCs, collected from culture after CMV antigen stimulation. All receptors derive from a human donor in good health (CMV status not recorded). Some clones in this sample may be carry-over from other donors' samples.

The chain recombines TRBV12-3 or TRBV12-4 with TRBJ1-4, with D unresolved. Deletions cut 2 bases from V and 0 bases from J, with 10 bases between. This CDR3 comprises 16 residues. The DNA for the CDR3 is TGTGCCAGCAGTTTATTTAGCACCCCAACTAATGAAAAACTGTTTTTT. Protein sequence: CASSLFSTPTNEKLFF.

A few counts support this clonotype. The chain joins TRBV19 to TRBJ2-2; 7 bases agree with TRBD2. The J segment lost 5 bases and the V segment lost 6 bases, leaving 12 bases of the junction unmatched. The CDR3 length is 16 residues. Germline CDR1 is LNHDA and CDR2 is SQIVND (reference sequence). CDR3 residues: CASRSGRTRGTGELFF. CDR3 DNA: TGTGCCAGTAGGTCGGGCAGGACTAGGGGAACCGGGGAGCTGTTTTTT.

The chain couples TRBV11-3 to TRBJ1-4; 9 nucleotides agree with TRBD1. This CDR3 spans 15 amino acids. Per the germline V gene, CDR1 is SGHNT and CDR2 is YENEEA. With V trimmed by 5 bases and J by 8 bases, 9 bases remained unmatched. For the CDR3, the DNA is TGTGCCAGCAGCCCGGGCTGGACAGGGGAAGAAAAACTGTTTTTT. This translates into CASSPGWTGEEKLFF.

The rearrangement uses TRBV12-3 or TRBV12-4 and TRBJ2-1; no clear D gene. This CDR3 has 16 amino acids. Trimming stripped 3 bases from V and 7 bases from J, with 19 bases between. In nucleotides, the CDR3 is TGTGCCAGCAGTTTTCGGTCAAGTCCCTCGGGTAATGAGCAGTTCTTC. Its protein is CASSFRSSPSGNEQFF.

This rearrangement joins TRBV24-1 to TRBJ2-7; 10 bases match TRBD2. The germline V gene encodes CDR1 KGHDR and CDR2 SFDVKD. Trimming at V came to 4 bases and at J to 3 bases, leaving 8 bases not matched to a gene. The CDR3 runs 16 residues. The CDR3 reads CATSEGLAGEDYEQYV. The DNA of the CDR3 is TGTGCCACCAGTGAGGGTCTAGCGGGGGAAGACTACGAGCAGTACGTC.

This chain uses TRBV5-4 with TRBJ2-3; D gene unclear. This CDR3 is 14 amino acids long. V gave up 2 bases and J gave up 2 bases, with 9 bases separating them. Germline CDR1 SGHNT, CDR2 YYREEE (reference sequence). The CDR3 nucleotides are TGTGCCAGCAGCTTAGTGGCGAACACAGATACGCAGTATTTT. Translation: CASSLVANTDTQYF.

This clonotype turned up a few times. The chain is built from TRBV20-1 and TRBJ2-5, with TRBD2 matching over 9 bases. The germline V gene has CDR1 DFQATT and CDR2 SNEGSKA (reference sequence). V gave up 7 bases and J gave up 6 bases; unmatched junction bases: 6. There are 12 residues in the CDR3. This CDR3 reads CSVFLAGQTQYF. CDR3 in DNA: TGCAGTGTTTTTCTAGCGGGACAGACCCAGTACTTC.

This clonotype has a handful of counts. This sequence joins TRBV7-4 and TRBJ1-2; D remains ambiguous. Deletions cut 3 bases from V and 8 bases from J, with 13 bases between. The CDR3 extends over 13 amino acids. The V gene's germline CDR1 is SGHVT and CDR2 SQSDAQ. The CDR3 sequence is CASSFREGSGYTF. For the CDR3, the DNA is TGTGCCAGCAGCTTTCGGGAAGGGTCCGGCTACACCTTC.

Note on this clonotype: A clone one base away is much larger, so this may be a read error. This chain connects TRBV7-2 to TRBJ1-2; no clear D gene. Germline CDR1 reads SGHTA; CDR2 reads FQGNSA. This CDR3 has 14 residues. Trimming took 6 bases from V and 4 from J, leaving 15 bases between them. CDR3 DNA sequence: TGTGCCAGCAGTCATATCTCGGATGCCTATGGCTACACCTTC. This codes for CASSHISDAYGYTF.

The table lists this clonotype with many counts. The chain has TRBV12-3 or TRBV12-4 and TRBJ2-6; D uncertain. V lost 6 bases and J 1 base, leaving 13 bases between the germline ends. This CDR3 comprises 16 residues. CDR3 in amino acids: CASSRVLSSGANVLTF. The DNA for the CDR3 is TGTGCCAGCAGCCGGGTTCTATCATCTGGGGCCAACGTCCTGACTTTC.

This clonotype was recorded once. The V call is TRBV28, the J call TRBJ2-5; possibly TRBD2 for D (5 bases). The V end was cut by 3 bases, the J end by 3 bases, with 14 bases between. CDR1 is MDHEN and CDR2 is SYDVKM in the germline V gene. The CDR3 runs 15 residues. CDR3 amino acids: CASSFSGRGEETQYF. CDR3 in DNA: TGTGCCAGCAGTTTTTCAGGACGGGGAGAAGAGACCCAGTACTTC. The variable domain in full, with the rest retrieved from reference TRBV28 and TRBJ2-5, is DVKVTQSSRYLVKRTGEKVFLECVQDMDHENMFWYRQDPGLGLRLIYFSYDVKMKEKGDIPEGYSVSREKKERFSLILESASTNQTSMYLCASSFSGRGEETQYFGPGTRLLVL.

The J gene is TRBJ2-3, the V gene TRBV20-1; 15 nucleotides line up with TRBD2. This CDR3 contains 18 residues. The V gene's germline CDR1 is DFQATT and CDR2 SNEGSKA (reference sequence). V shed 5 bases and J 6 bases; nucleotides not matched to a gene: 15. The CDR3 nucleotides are TGCAGTGCTTCCGGACTAGCGGGAGGGCCAATGGTTAAGGATACGCAGTATTTT. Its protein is CSASGLAGGPMVKDTQYF.

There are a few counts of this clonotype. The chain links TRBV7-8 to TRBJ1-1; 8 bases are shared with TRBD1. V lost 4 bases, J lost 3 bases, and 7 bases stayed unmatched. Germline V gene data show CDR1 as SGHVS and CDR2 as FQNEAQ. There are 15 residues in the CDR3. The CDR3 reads CASSSRTGWDTEAFF. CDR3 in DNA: TGTGCCAGCAGCTCAAGGACAGGGTGGGACACTGAAGCTTTCTTT.

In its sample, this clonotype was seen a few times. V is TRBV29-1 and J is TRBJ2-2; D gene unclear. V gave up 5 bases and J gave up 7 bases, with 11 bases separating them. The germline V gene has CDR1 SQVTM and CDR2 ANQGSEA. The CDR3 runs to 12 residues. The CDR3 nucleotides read TGCAGCGTTTGGCCCGCAGGCGGGGAGCTGTTTTTT. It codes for CSVWPAGGELFF.

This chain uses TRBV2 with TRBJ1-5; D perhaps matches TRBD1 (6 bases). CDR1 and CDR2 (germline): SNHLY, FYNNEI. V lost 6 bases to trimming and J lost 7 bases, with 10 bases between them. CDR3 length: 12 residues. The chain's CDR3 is CASRQGGQPQHF. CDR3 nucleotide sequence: TGTGCCAGCAGACAGGGTGGCCAGCCCCAGCATTTT.

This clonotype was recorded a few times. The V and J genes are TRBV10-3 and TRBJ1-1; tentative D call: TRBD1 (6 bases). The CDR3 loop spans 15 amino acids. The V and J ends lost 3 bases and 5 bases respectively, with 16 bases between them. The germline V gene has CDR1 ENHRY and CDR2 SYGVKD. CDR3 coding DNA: TGTGCCATCAGTGACCTCACAGGGTCTATAACTGAAGCTTTCTTT. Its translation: CAISDLTGSITEAFF.

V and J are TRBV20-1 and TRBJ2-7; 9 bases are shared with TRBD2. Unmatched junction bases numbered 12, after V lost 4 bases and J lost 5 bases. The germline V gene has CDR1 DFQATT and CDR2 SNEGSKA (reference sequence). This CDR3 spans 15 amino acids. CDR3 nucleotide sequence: TGCAGTGCTAAAGATAGCGGGAGCATGAGAAACGAGCAGTACTTC. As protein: CSAKDSGSMRNEQYF.

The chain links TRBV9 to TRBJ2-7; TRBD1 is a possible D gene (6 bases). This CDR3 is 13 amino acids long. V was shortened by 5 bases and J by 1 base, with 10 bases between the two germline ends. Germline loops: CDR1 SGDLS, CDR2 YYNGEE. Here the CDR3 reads CASRMRGSYEQYF. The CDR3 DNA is TGTGCCAGCAGAATGAGGGGGTCCTACGAGCAGTACTTC.

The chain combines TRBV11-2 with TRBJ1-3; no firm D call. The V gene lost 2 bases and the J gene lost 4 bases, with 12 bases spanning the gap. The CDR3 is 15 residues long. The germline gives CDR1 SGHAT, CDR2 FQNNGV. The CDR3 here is CASSLLQFTGNTIYF. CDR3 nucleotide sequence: TGTGCCAGCAGCTTACTCCAGTTTACCGGAAACACCATATATTTT.

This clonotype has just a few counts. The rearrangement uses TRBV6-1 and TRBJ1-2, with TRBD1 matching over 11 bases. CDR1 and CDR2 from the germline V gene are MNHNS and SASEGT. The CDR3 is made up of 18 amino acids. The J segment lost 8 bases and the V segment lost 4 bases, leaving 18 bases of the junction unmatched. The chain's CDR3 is CASSADPFRTGGAEGYTF. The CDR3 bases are TGTGCCAGCAGTGCAGACCCCTTTCGGACAGGGGGCGCGGAGGGCTACACCTTC.

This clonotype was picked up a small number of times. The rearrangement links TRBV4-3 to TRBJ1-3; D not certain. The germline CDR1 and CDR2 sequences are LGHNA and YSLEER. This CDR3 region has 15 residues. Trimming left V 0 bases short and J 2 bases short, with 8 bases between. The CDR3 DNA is TGCGCCAGCAGCCAAGAAAGGCACCCTGGAAACACCATATATTTT. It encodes CASSQERHPGNTIYF.

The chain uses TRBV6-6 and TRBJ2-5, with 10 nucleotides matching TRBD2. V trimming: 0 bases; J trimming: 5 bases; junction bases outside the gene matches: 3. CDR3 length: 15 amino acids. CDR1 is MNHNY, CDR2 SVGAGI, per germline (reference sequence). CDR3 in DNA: TGTGCCAGCAGTTACTCGGGACTAGCGTCGGAGACCCAGTACTTC. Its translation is CASSYSGLASETQYF.

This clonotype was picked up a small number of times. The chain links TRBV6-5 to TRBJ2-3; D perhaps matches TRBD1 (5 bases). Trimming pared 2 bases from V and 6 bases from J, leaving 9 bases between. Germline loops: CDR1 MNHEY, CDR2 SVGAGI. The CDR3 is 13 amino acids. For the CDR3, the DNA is TGTGCCAGCAGTTACCCTGGGGCGGATACGCAGTATTTT. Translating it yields CASSYPGADTQYF.

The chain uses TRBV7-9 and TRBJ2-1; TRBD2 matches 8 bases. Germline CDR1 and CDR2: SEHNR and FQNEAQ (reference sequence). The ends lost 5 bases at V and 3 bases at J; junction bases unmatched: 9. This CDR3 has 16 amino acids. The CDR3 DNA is TGTGCCAGCAGCCCCACTAGCGGAGAAGACTACAATGAGCAGTTCTTC. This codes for CASSPTSGEDYNEQFF.

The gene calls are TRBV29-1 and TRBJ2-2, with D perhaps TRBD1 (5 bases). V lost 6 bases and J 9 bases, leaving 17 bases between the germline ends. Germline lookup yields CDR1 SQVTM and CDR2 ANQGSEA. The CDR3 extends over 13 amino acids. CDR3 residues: CSVLTGRPWELFF. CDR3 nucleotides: TGCAGCGTACTTACAGGTCGGCCGTGGGAGCTGTTTTTT.

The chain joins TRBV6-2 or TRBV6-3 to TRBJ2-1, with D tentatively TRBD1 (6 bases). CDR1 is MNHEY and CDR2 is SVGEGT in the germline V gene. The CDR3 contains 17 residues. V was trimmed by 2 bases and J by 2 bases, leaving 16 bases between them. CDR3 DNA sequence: TGTGCCAGCAGTTACCGCGTAACAGGGAACCCCTACAATGAGCAGTTCTTC. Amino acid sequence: CASSYRVTGNPYNEQFF.